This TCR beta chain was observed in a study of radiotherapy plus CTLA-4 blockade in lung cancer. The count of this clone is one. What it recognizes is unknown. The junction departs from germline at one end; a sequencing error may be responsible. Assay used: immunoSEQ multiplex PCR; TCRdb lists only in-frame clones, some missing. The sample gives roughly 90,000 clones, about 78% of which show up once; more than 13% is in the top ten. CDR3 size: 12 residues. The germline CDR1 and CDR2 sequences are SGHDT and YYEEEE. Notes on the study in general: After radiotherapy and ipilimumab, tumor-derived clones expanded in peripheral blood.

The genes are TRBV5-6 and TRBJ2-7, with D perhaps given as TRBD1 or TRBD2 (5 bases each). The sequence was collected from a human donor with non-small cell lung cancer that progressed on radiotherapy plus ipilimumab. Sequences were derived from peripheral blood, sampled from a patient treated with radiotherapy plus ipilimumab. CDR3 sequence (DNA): TGCGCCAGCAGCGACGGGACCCACGAGCAGTACTTC. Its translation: CASSDGTHEQYF.